Sequencing of this TCR beta chain was carried out in a study of T-cell memory formation after mild COVID-19 (dated by TCRdb to the early 2020s). As for the study more broadly: TCR sequence clusters from the two donors were largely donor specific. Longitudinal TCRalpha and TCRbeta repertoire sequencing tracked T-cell clones expanding and contracting after mild COVID-19 in a couple of donors. Two young, previously healthy adult volunteers, one female and one male, were included in the cohort. The investigation overall reported the following: Only two mild cases were covered by the study, and larger cohorts that include severe cases with pre-infection samples were considered necessary. Some responding clones were found in pre-infection memory, which suggests that pre-existing cross-reactive memory T cells took part in the SARS-CoV-2 response. Balanced CD4/CD8 phenotypes were observed for clones contracting from day 15 to 85, whereas a bias towards CD4+ was observed for a second wave of clones expanding from day 15 to 37. Contracting CD4+ clones were located mainly in the CM and EM memory subsets, whereas CD8+ clones were found to be enriched in EMRA. SARS-CoV-2 specificity was not confirmed for the second-wave clones peaking on day 37.

The run used an Illumina NovaSeq 6000. cDNA libraries for TCRalpha and TCRbeta were prepared by 5'RACE using constant-segment primers, with sample barcodes and unique molecular identifiers added. RNA was extracted from every sample with Trizol reagent. Amplification of the libraries took two PCR steps, and the second step added a second sample barcode plus Illumina TruSeq adapters. Sequencing of the libraries was done on an Illumina NovaSeq, producing 2 x 150 bp paired-end reads. Regarding the original processing steps: The reads were demultiplexed and collapsed into UMI-guided consensus sequences using migec v1.2.7. With mixcr v2.1.11, UMI consensuses were aligned to TRA and TRB V and J templates and assembled into clonotypes. A clonotype was counted as expanded or contracted only when both edgeR and NoisET called the clonotype significant, with the noise models trained on biological replicates. For edgeR calls, the thresholds were a false discovery rate-adjusted p below 0.01 and a log2 fold-change of 1. As an exploratory analysis of dynamics, max-normalized trajectories of the 1000 most abundant clonotypes were examined by PCA with hierarchical clustering. Separately sequenced CD4+ and CD8+ repertoires were used to assign the CD4 or CD8 phenotype of responding clones. Starting from the raw public reads, TCRdb applied fastp trimming at Q25, assembled clones with MiXCR and retained in-frame beta chains. CDR3 protein duplicates are merged, each entry listing the most common genes and DNA. These V and J calls originate from TCRdb's pipeline instead of the authors' own analysis. The sample records some 160,000 distinct CDR3 sequences, 31% of which are singletons. Approximately 12% of the sample comes from the top ten.

A note on this clonotype: Its binding antigen is unknown. Base qualities were left out, and no much larger clone turns up one base away.

V sheds 3 bases and J sheds 2 bases, leaving 10 bases between their ends. The CDR3 measures 13 amino acids from cysteine to phenylalanine. Solely the CDR3 DNA is kept, with 39 bases framed from the first base. CDR1 DFQATT and CDR2 SNEGSKA were looked up in the germline V gene (reference sequence). Ficoll-Paque density gradient centrifugation was the method used to isolate PBMCs. The sample was PBMCs or a T cell subset sorted from them (not recorded which). Rearrangement joined TRBV20-1 to TRBJ1-1; the D gene is unclear. The receptor was isolated from an adult woman who had mild COVID-19 (a few samples of this study predate the infection). The sample titles of this study are shuffled in the database, so cell type and time point are left out; the donor was told from shared clones. In nucleotide form, the sequence is TGCAGTGCTAGCGGGCCTTCAAACACTGAAGCTTTCTTT. Its protein product is CSASGPSNTEAFF.